This T cell receptor (beta chain) was identified during a study of Ad26.COV2.S vaccination and SARS-CoV-2 variants. Study-wide points: It was vaccine recipients, not placebo recipients, who had the higher spike-specific TCR breadth.

Assay used: immunoSEQ multiplex PCR; TCRdb lists only in-frame clones, some missing. There are about 350,000 clones in the sample; about 85% occur only once, and 2.5% to 3.5% lies in the top ten. This sample's treatment: around 19 received Ad26.COV2.S at low or high dose, single or two shots; several received placebo; per-sample allocation not given. The samples were gathered on day 63 after the first injection of vaccine or placebo. Vaccine was an Ad26 vector expressing Wuhan-strain SARS-CoV-2 spike. As regards this clone: Its matching antigen is unknown. One base away lies a much larger clone, so this may be a sequencing read error.

This CDR3 region has 11 residues. V was pared by 3 bases and J by 3 bases, with 0 bases between. CDR1 MDHEN and CDR2 SYDVKM come from the germline V gene. V gene TRBV28 combines with J gene TRBJ2-1; D is undetermined. The specimen comprised peripheral blood, sampled in a trial of Ad26.COV2.S vaccine versus placebo. The TCR originated in a person aged 18-60 years who received the Ad26.COV2.S COVID-19 vaccine or a placebo. The CDR3: CASSFYNEQFF. In DNA form, the CDR3 reads TGTGCCAGCAGTTTCTACAATGAGCAGTTCTTC.